This T cell receptor beta chain was obtained from a study of metastatic and nonmetastatic thyroid tumors. Prior to thyroid surgery, none of the patients had received any treatment. The ends lost 2 bases at V and 4 bases at J; junction bases unmatched: 2. Germline CDR1 reads KGHDR; CDR2 reads SFDVKD. The CDR3 totals 14 residues. This clone was seen a handful of times. A much larger clone lies a single base off, so this may be a read error. TCRdb re-clonotyped the PCR reads through MiXCR. The data show almost 85,000 clones, with about an eighth seen just once and roughly 9.6% held by the top ten. Sequencing used tumor tissue. The receptor comes from a female donor with papillary thyroid cancer or a benign thyroid nodule (not recorded which). Some clones in this sample may be carry-over from other donors' samples. The chain joins TRBV24-1 to TRBJ2-3, with TRBD1 identical over 7 bases. CDR3 sequence: CATSDCTGADTQYF. The CDR3 DNA sequence: TGTGCCACCAGTGATTGTACAGGGGCAGATACGCAGTATTTT.